This entry describes one TCR beta chain. The entry originates in a study of untreated major depressive disorder. The V gene end was trimmed by 6 bases and the J gene end by 7 bases; junction bases not matched to a gene: 18. CDR1 and CDR2 from the germline V gene are SNHLY and FYNNEI. This CDR3 spans 17 amino acids. Data came from immunoSEQ multiplex PCR; TCRdb stores just in-frame clones and leaves some out. The data contain tens of thousands of clones, 80% to 95% of them singletons. This sequence joins TRBV2 and TRBJ1-5, with 7 bases identical to TRBD1. Material: CD4+ T cells from PBMCs. The receptor was isolated from a man aged 30 to 45 in good health. The CDR3 region is CASRPNLWTGQGQPQHF. The DNA of the CDR3 is TGTGCCAGCAGGCCTAACCTTTGGACAGGCCAGGGACAGCCCCAGCATTTT.